This T cell receptor (beta chain) was recovered during a study of blood T cells in healthy people across ages. Study-level points and caveats: A roughly linear age-dependent decrease characterized TCR beta diversity per million T cells.

Aged roughly 6 to 100, donors were systemically healthy Caucasians from Russia. Samples each had at least 5 micrograms of total RNA extracted. In regard to this clonotype: Its antigen is undetermined.

The authors ran a second PCR of about 6 to 11 cycles using a sample-barcoded 5' primer and a J-beta primer mix. Unique molecular identifiers of 12 random nucleotides labeled each cDNA. TCRdb re-analysed the 5' RACE reads in MiXCR, keeping a single row per CDR3 protein. Among some 800,000 distinct CDR3 sequences listed, around 45% were seen once. The sequenced material came from blood. This clonotype originated in a man aged 55 to 70 in good health.

CDR3 DNA: TGTGCCAGCAGCCGTGGTTGGAACACTGAAGCTTTCTTT. This gives the protein CASSRGWNTEAFF. The V and J genes are TRBV13 and TRBJ1-1; unclear D gene. The germline CDR1 and CDR2 sequences are PRHDT and FYEKMQ (reference sequence). Trimming removed 5 bases from V and 1 base from J, with 8 bases in between. The CDR3 loop spans 13 amino acids.